A single sample gave rise to the 9 T cell receptor beta chains below, sequenced in a study of OX40 agonist ivuxolimab in advanced cancers. Receptor libraries were prepared by the immunoSEQ multiplex PCR assay. TCRdb's version of the immuneACCESS table is confined to in-frame rearrangements and falls short of the full clone set. An unresolved V gene accounts for under half of the shortfall where checked; the remainder is of unknown origin. The sample table holds over 30,000 clones, of which about 81% were seen once. The ten largest clones add up to less than 25% of the sample. The source material was CD4+ or CD8+ T cells sorted from blood, sampled in a trial of the OX40 agonist ivuxolimab. These receptors were collected from an adult with an advanced solid tumor such as melanoma, head and neck, liver or kidney cancer.

The chain employs TRBV28 and TRBJ2-7; TRBD1 matches at 9 bases. Germline loops: CDR1 MDHEN, CDR2 SYDVKM. This CDR3 spans 14 amino acids. V was pared by 5 bases and J by 0 bases, with 2 bases of the junction left unmatched. CDR3 loop: CASSGQGSSYEQYF. For the CDR3, the DNA is TGTGCCAGCAGTGGACAGGGGAGCTCCTACGAGCAGTACTTC.

By sample share, this clone is medium-sized. The chain joins TRBV9 to TRBJ1-2, with a tentative D call TRBD1 (5 bases). CDR3 length: 15 amino acids. V shed 0 bases and J shed 5 bases, with 14 bases lying between them. CDR1 and CDR2 from the germline V gene are SGDLS and YYNGEE. The CDR3: CASSVASGVQYGYTF. In DNA form, the CDR3 reads TGTGCCAGCAGCGTAGCGTCGGGGGTGCAGTATGGCTACACCTTC.

The chain has TRBV29-1 and TRBJ2-2; 8 bases agree with TRBD1. Germline trimming cut 7 bases from V and 8 bases from J; bases unmatched to any gene: 15. Germline CDR1 SQVTM, CDR2 ANQGSEA. The CDR3 totals 15 residues. The CDR3 DNA reads as TGCAGCGGTGGGATTGCAGGGGGCATGGTAGGGGAGCTGTTTTTT. Protein product: CSGGIAGGMVGELFF.

This chain links TRBV29-1 with TRBJ1-1; possible D gene TRBD1, 5 bases. Trimming cost V 3 bases and J 4 bases, with 12 bases left between them. The germline gives CDR1 SQVTM, CDR2 ANQGSEA. The CDR3 consists of 13 residues. The CDR3 spells CSVERSTGTEAFF. As DNA, the CDR3 is TGCAGCGTTGAGCGTAGTACAGGCACTGAAGCTTTCTTT. Full variable domain (missing parts from reference TRBV29-1 and TRBJ1-1): SAVISQKPSRDICQRGTSLTIQCQVDSQVTMMFWYRQQPGQSLTLIATANQGSEATYESGFVIDKFPISRPNLTFSTLTVSNMSPEDSSIYLCSVERSTGTEAFFGQGTRLTVV.

The chain employs TRBV19 and TRBJ2-7; TRBD1 matches 7 bases. V shed 0 bases and J 3 bases; nucleotides not matched to a gene: 5. The CDR3 has 15 amino acids. Germline V lookup: CDR1 LNHDA, CDR2 SQIVND (reference sequence). CDR3 sequence: CASSIDEGGGYEQYF. CDR3 in DNA: TGTGCCAGTAGTATAGATGAAGGGGGCGGCTACGAGCAGTACTTC. Together with reference TRBV19 and TRBJ2-7, the CDR3 gives the full variable domain: DGGITQSPKYLFRKEGQNVTLSCEQNLNHDAMYWYRQDPGQGLRLIYYSQIVNDFQKGDIAEGYSVSREKKESFPLTVTSAQKNPTAFYLCASSIDEGGGYEQYFGPGTRLTVT.

This clone was seen a handful of times. This rearrangement joins TRBV10-3 to TRBJ1-6; D is perhaps TRBD1 (5 bases). Germline CDR1 is ENHRY and CDR2 is SYGVKD. The V end was cut by 4 bases, the J end by 10 bases, with 8 bases between. CDR3 length: 12 amino acids. This CDR3 is CAISAGESPLHF. Here the CDR3 DNA reads TGTGCCATCAGTGCGGGGGAATCACCCCTCCACTTT.

The chain links TRBV18 to TRBJ2-1; 9 nucleotides match TRBD2. The CDR3 extends over 14 amino acids. CDR1 is KGHSH, CDR2 LQKENI, per germline. V was clipped by 2 bases and J by 6 bases; unmatched bases: 2. The CDR3 coding sequence is TGTGCCAGCTCACCAAGGCGGGAGGGCAATGAGCAGTTCTTC. Its protein product is CASSPRREGNEQFF.

CDR3 region: CASSSTSGEYTDTQYF. DNA of the CDR3: TGTGCCAGCAGCTCGACTAGCGGGGAGTACACAGATACGCAGTATTTT. The chain has TRBV7-9 and TRBJ2-3; TRBD2 agrees at 11 bases. This CDR3 has 16 residues. Germline V gene lookup returns CDR1 SEHNR and CDR2 FQNEAQ (reference sequence). Trimming cost V 4 bases and J 2 bases; bases outside gene matches: 5.

This rearrangement joins TRBV7-8 to TRBJ2-1, with 15 positions matching TRBD2. CDR3 length equals 16 residues. V gave up 5 bases and J gave up 5 bases; unmatched junction bases: 4. Germline loops: CDR1 SGHVS, CDR2 FQNEAQ. This chain's CDR3 is CASSPGLAGGNNEQFF. DNA for the CDR3: TGTGCCAGCAGCCCTGGACTAGCGGGGGGGAACAATGAGCAGTTCTTC.